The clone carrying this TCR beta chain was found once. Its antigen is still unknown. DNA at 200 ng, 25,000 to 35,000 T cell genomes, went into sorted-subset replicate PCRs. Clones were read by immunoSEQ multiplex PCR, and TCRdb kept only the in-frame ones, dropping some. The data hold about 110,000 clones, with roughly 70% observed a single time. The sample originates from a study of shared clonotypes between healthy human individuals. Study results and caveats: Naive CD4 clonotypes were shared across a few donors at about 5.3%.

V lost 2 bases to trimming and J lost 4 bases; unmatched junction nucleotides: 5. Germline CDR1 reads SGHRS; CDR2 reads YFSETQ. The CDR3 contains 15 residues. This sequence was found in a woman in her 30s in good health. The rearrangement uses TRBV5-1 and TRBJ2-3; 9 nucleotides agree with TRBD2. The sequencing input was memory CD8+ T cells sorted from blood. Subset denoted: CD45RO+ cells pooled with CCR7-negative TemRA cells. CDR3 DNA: TGCGCCAGCAGCTTCGTAGCGGGAGCGGCAGATACGCAGTATTTT. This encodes CASSFVAGAADTQYF.